Below, 10 T cell receptor beta chains from the same sample are listed, as sequenced in a study of T cell responses to AZD1222 COVID-19 vaccine. Method: immunoSEQ multiplex PCR; TCRdb's copy keeps in-frame clones and lacks some. The sample records around 200,000 clones, approximately 95% being singletons. The sample consisted of peripheral blood, taken 28 days after the second dose of the MenACWY control vaccine. These receptor sequences come from an adult who received the MenACWY meningococcal vaccine as a control.

This sequence joins TRBV27 and TRBJ2-7; 14 bases line up with TRBD2. The CDR3 runs to 14 residues. Germline loops: CDR1 MNHEY, CDR2 SMNVEV (reference sequence). V gave up 6 bases and J gave up 3 bases; unmatched junction bases: 1. CDR3 in amino acids: CASRGTSGGYEQYF. The CDR3 DNA sequence: TGTGCCAGCAGGGGGACTAGCGGGGGCTACGAGCAGTACTTC.

This clone has a handful of counts. V and J are TRBV6-5 and TRBJ1-5; the D gene is possibly TRBD1 (5 bases). The V end was cut by 8 bases, the J end by 2 bases, with 10 bases between. Germline-derived CDR1 and CDR2 are MNHEY and SVGAGI. The CDR3 covers 13 residues. CDR3 in DNA: TGTGCCAGCGGGACGGTGGGCAATCAGCCCCAGCATTTT. Translation gives CASGTVGNQPQHF.

This clone was seen a single time. The chain links TRBV5-1 to TRBJ2-1; 12 positions match TRBD2. Germline CDR1 and CDR2: SGHRS and YFSETQ. The CDR3 spans 16 residues. J was trimmed by 9 bases and V by 2 bases; bases with no gene match: 9. In nucleotides, the CDR3 is TGCGCCAGCAGCTTACTTACTAGCGGGGGGCCGGCTGAGCAGTTCTTC. It yields the protein CASSLLTSGGPAEQFF.

This chain uses TRBV10-2 with TRBJ1-1; 7 bases are shared with TRBD1. The CDR3 spans 13 residues. Looked up from germline, CDR1 is WSHSY and CDR2 is SAAADI. Trimming removed 9 bases from V and 2 bases from J; junction bases left unmatched: 6. Here the CDR3 reads CASWTGVNTEAFF. CDR3 nucleotides: TGCGCCAGTTGGACAGGCGTCAACACTGAAGCTTTCTTT.

The chain links TRBV7-2 to TRBJ1-2, with a tentative D call TRBD1 (6 bases). Germline lookup yields CDR1 SGHTA and CDR2 FQGNSA. Trimming removed 4 bases at V and 4 bases at J, with 10 bases between. The CDR3 is 13 residues long. CDR3 in DNA: TGTGCCAGCAGCTCCACAGGGTCCTATGGCTACACCTTC. Translation: CASSSTGSYGYTF.

V gene TRBV6-1 combines with J gene TRBJ2-1; 10 nucleotides match TRBD1. Germline V gene data show CDR1 as MNHNS and CDR2 as SASEGT. The CDR3 is 16 amino acids. V shed 4 bases and J 7 bases; nucleotides not matched to a gene: 10. In DNA form, the CDR3 reads TGTGCCAGCAGTGTGGAGACAGGGGGCGCGCGAAATGAGCAGTTCTTC. Translated: CASSVETGGARNEQFF.

The chain couples TRBV19 to TRBJ1-2; weak D call: TRBD1 (5 bases). The CDR3 has 14 amino acids. V shed 5 bases and J shed 3 bases, with 13 bases lying between them. In germline, CDR1 is LNHDA, CDR2 SQIVND (reference sequence). As DNA, the CDR3 is TGTGCCAGTAGTCCTAGGGGCAGGGACTATGGCTACACCTTC. Translating it yields CASSPRGRDYGYTF.

This chain links TRBV5-4 with TRBJ1-2; D is unclear. The V end was cut by 4 bases, the J end by 5 bases, with 12 bases between. The CDR3 is 13 amino acids. Germline loops: CDR1 SGHNT, CDR2 YYREEE (reference sequence). DNA of the CDR3: TGTGCCAGCAGCGCCGTCGTGGGGTATGGCTACACCTTC. Protein: CASSAVVGYGYTF.

V usage is TRBV30 and J usage is TRBJ1-1, with D possibly matching TRBD1 (5 bases). The germline V and J ends were trimmed by 1 base and 7 bases, with 16 bases remaining between them. The CDR3 contains 14 residues. Germline CDR1 and CDR2: GTSNPN and SVGIG (reference sequence). CDR3 coding DNA: TGTGCCTGGAGTGCTTGGGGACGGCCGGGTGAAGCTTTCTTT. Translated: CAWSAWGRPGEAFF.

The V call is TRBV7-2, the J call TRBJ1-6, with a weak D call TRBD1 (5 bases). Trimming took off 1 base at V and 7 bases at J, with 8 bases between the two ends. Germline V gene sequence: CDR1 SGHTA, CDR2 FQGNSA. The CDR3 is made up of 14 amino acids. The CDR3 reads CASSLVTGNSPLHF. The CDR3 DNA reads TGTGCCAGCAGCTTAGTAACAGGCAATTCACCCCTCCACTTT.